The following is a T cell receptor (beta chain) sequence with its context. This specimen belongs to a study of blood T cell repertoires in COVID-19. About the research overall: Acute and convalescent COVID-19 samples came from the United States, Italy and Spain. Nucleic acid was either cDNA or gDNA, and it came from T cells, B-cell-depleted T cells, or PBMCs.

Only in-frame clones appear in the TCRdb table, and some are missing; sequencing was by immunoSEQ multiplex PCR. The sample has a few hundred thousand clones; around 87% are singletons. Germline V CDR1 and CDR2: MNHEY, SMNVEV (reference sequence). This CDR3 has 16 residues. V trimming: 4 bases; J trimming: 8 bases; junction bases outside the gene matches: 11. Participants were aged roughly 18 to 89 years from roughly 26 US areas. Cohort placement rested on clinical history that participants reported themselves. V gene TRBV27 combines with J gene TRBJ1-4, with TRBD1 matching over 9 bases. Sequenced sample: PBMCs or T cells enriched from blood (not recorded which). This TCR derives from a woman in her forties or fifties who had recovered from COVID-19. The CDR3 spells CASSSTSGTGPEKLFF. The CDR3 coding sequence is TGTGCCAGCAGTTCCACGAGCGGGACAGGGCCCGAAAAACTGTTTTTT. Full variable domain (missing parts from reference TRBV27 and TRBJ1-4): EAQVTQNPRYLITVTGKKLTVTCSQNMNHEYMSWYRQDPGLGLRQIYYSMNVEVTDKGDVPEGYKVSRKEKRNFPLILESPSPNQTSLYFCASSSTSGTGPEKLFFGSGTQLSVL.